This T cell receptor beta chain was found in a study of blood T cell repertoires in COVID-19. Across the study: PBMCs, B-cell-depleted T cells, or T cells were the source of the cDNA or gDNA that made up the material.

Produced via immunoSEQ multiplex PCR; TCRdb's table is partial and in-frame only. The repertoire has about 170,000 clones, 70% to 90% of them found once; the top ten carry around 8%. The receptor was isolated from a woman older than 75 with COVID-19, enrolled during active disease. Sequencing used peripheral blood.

For the CDR3, the DNA is TGTGCGTCAAAAAACATTCAGTACTTC. Its protein product is CASKNIQYF. The chain couples TRBV6-6 to TRBJ2-4; the D is unclear. CDR1 is MNHNY and CDR2 is SVGAGI in the germline V gene (reference sequence). This CDR3 region has 9 residues.